These 16 T cell receptor beta chains were all obtained from the same sample, sequenced in a study of cytomegalovirus exposure and HLA in healthy donors. PCR used 60 Vbeta primers and 13 Jbeta primers. Sequencing was performed with immunoSEQ multiplex PCR; in TCRdb, only in-frame clones are kept and a portion is missing. The repertoire holds around 170,000 clones, around three quarters seen once, with 1% in the top ten. The sample consisted of PBMCs. These receptors were collected from a woman aged 45-60 years in good health and CMV-seropositive.

This clone came up a few times. Other nucleotide sequences in the sample specify the same CDR3. J is TRBJ1-1 and V is TRBV7-3; 9 nucleotides line up with TRBD1. The CDR3 is 13 residues long. J lost 5 bases, V lost 5 bases, and 3 bases had no gene match. The germline V gene has CDR1 SGHTA and CDR2 FQGTGA. The DNA for the CDR3 is TGTGCCAGCAGCCCGACAGGGGGAACTGAAGCTTTCTTT. Residues: CASSPTGGTEAFF.

The gene calls are TRBV5-4 and TRBJ2-2; a possible D gene is TRBD1 (6 bases). Looked up from germline, CDR1 is SGHNT and CDR2 is YYREEE (reference sequence). CDR3 length equals 14 residues. Trimming left V 4 bases short and J 1 base short, with 8 bases between. The CDR3 is CASSQDRNTGELFF. DNA for the CDR3: TGTGCCAGCAGCCAGGACAGGAACACCGGGGAGCTGTTTTTT. Using reference TRBV5-4 and TRBJ2-2 for the parts outside the CDR3, the full variable domain is ETGVTQSPTHLIKTRGQQVTLRCSSQSGHNTVSWYQQALGQGPQFIFQYYREEENGRGNFPPRFSGLQFPNYSSELNVNALELDDSALYLCASSQDRNTGELFFGEGSRLTVL.

CDR3 sequence reads: CASSLMQTDTQYF. Written as DNA, the CDR3 is TGTGCCAGCAGCTTAATGCAGACAGATACGCAGTATTTT. V gene TRBV7-6 combines with J gene TRBJ2-3; D gene unclear. The V end lost 2 bases, the J end lost 3 bases, and 6 bases lay between the germline ends. The CDR3 has 13 residues. Germline loops: CDR1 SGHVS, CDR2 FNYEAQ.

The chain combines TRBV6-5 with TRBJ1-2; D ambiguous. Trimming shortened V by 5 bases and J by 7 bases, and 14 bases separated the two germline ends. CDR3 length equals 13 residues. Per germline, CDR1 MNHEY and CDR2 SVGAGI. The CDR3 region is CASSEAVGIGYTF. For the CDR3, the DNA is TGTGCCAGCAGTGAAGCGGTCGGGATTGGCTACACCTTC.

The chain combines TRBV4-2 with TRBJ2-5, with 9 bases that match TRBD2. Germline V gives CDR1 LGHNA, CDR2 YNFKEQ. CDR3 size: 16 residues. V shed 1 base and J 0 bases; nucleotides not matched to a gene: 3. CDR3 bases: TGTGCCAGCAGCCAAGGTCTAGCGGGGTACCAAGAGACCCAGTACTTC. It codes for CASSQGLAGYQETQYF.

The J gene is TRBJ1-2, the V gene TRBV19; D possibly corresponds to TRBD1 (5 bases). The CDR3 is 14 amino acids. Germline V gene sequence: CDR1 LNHDA, CDR2 SQIVND (reference sequence). V was clipped by 6 bases and J by 4 bases, with 15 bases between them. The CDR3 DNA follows: TGTGCCAGTAGCCGACAGAGTAGTAGCTATGGCTACACCTTC. This sequence encodes CASSRQSSSYGYTF.

The CDR3 sequence: CACQTARGTGELFF. The CDR3 DNA reads TGTGCCTGCCAGACAGCGCGGGGTACCGGGGAGCTGTTTTTT. The V and J genes are TRBV30 and TRBJ2-2, with a weak D call TRBD2 (6 bases). Germline V gene sequence: CDR1 GTSNPN, CDR2 SVGIG (reference sequence). CDR3 length equals 14 residues. The V and J ends lost 6 bases and 5 bases respectively, with 16 bases between them.

The rearrangement links TRBV7-2 to TRBJ1-2; D gene ambiguous. The CDR3 is made up of 13 amino acids. Germline values: CDR1 SGHTA, CDR2 FQGNSA. V was pared by 2 bases and J by 4 bases, with 8 bases between. The chain's CDR3 is CASSLQAFYGYTF. The DNA for the CDR3 is TGTGCCAGCAGCTTACAGGCTTTCTATGGCTACACCTTC.

This chain connects TRBV5-1 to TRBJ2-5, with 12 bases that match TRBD2. The germline CDR1 and CDR2 sequences are SGHRS and YFSETQ. The CDR3 runs to 14 residues. The V segment lost 4 bases and the J segment 4 bases; nucleotides outside the gene matches: 2. CDR3 coding DNA: TGCGCCAGCAGCAAGGGACTAGCGGGAGAGACCCAGTACTTC. As protein: CASSKGLAGETQYF. The entire variable domain, with the rest obtained from reference TRBV5-1 and TRBJ2-5, is as follows: KAGVTQTPRYLIKTRGQQVTLSCSPISGHRSVSWYQQTPGQGLQFLFEYFSETQRNKGNFPGRFSGRQFSNSRSEMNVSTLELGDSALYLCASSKGLAGETQYFGPGTRLLVL.

This chain connects TRBV4-1 to TRBJ1-1; 9 bases fit TRBD1. The CDR3 is made up of 18 amino acids. V lost 5 bases, J lost 4 bases, and 17 bases stayed unmatched. In germline, CDR1 is MGHRA, CDR2 YSYEKL. The CDR3 sequence: CASSSHTVPGQGGTEAFF. The CDR3 DNA follows: TGCGCCAGCAGCTCACACACTGTACCGGGACAGGGAGGCACTGAAGCTTTCTTT.

The rearrangement uses TRBV27 and TRBJ1-2; 9 bases match TRBD1. Unmatched junction bases numbered 9, after V lost 4 bases and J lost 0 bases. Germline CDR1 is MNHEY and CDR2 is SMNVEV (reference sequence). CDR3 length: 17 amino acids. CDR3 residues: CASSSWDRVLSNYGYTF. The CDR3, as DNA: TGTGCCAGCAGTTCCTGGGACAGGGTCCTTTCTAACTATGGCTACACCTTC.

In DNA, the CDR3 is TGTGCCAGCAAAAACAGGGGTCGCAATCAGCCCCAGCATTTT. It translates to CASKNRGRNQPQHF. J is TRBJ1-5 and V is TRBV28; 7 positions match TRBD1. CDR3 length: 14 residues. V lost 7 bases and J lost 2; bases outside the gene matches: 5. The germline V gene has CDR1 MDHEN and CDR2 SYDVKM.

This clone has a single count. V and J are TRBV5-8 and TRBJ1-2; D not resolved. The CDR3 runs 14 residues. CDR1 is SGHTS and CDR2 is YDEGEE in the germline V gene. Trimming cost V 1 base and J 2 bases, with 9 bases left between them. The CDR3 coding sequence is TGTGCCAGCAGCTTGTTCCCGGTAAACTATGGCTACACCTTC. Translated: CASSLFPVNYGYTF.

This clone has only one observation. J is TRBJ1-2 and V is TRBV18, with TRBD1 identical over 7 bases. CDR3 length: 16 residues. CDR1 and CDR2 from the germline V gene are KGHSH and LQKENI. The V and J ends lost 3 bases and 5 bases, in that order; junction bases with no gene match: 12. For the CDR3, the DNA is TGTGCCAGCTCACCGGGACAGCCCAACGAAGGGTATGGCTACACCTTC. Encoded protein: CASSPGQPNEGYGYTF.

This clone was observed a handful of times. The genes are TRBV16 and TRBJ1-4, with 10 bases that match TRBD1. Germline-derived CDR1 and CDR2 are KGHSY and FQNENV. With V trimmed by 4 bases and J by 8 bases, 4 bases remained unmatched. This CDR3 has 14 residues. CDR3 protein: CASSRQGAGEKLFF. The CDR3 nucleotides read TGTGCCAGCAGCCGACAGGGGGCAGGGGAAAAACTGTTTTTT.

This sequence joins TRBV14 and TRBJ2-1, with TRBD1 matching 8 bases. The CDR3 extends over 15 amino acids. Germline assignment: CDR1 SGHDN and CDR2 FVKESK. V shed 6 bases and J 5 bases; nucleotides not matched to a gene: 9. CDR3: CASRRTQGANNEQFF. The DNA for the CDR3 is TGTGCCAGCAGGCGTACGCAGGGGGCGAACAATGAGCAGTTCTTC.